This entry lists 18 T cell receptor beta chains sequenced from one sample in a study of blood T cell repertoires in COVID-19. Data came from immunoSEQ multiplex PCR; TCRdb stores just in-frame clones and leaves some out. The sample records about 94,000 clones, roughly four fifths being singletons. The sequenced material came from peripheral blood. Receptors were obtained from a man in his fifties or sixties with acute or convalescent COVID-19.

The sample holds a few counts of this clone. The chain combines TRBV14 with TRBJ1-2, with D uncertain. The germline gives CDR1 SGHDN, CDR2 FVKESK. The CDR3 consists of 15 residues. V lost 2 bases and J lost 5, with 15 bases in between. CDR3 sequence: CASSQMGASIYGYTF. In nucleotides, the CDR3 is TGTGCCAGCAGCCAAATGGGCGCGTCCATTTATGGCTACACCTTC.

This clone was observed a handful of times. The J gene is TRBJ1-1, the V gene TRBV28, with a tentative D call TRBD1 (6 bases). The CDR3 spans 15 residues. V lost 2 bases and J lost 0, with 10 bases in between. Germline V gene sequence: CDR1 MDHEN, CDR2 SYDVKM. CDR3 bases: TGTGCCAGCAGTTTAGGGGGGGCGATGAACACTGAAGCTTTCTTT. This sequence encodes CASSLGGAMNTEAFF.

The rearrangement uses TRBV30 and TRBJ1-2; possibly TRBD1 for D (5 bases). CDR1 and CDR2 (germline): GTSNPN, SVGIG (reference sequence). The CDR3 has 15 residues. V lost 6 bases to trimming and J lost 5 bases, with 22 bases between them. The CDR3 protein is CACDLTTKEGYGYTF. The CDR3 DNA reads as TGTGCCTGCGACCTTACCACGAAGGAGGGGTATGGCTACACCTTC.

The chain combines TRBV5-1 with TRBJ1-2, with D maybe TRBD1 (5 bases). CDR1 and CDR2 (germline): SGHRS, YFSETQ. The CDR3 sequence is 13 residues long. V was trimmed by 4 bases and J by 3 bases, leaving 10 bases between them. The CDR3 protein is CASSEDRYYGYTF. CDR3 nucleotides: TGCGCCAGCAGCGAAGACAGATACTATGGCTACACCTTC. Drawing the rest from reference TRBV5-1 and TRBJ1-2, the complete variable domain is KAGVTQTPRYLIKTRGQQVTLSCSPISGHRSVSWYQQTPGQGLQFLFEYFSETQRNKGNFPGRFSGRQFSNSRSEMNVSTLELGDSALYLCASSEDRYYGYTFGSGTRLTVV.

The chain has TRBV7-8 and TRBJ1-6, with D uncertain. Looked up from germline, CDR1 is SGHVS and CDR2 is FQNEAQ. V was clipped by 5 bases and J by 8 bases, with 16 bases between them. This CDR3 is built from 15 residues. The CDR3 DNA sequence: TGTGCCAGCAGCCTCCCAGGACGGGGTGATTCACCCCTCCACTTT. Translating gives CASSLPGRGDSPLHF.

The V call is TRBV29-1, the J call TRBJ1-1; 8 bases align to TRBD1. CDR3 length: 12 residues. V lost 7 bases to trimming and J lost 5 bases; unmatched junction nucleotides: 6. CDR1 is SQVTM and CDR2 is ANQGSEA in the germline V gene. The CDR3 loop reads CSANTGGTEAFF. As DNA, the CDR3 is TGCAGCGCCAATACAGGGGGAACTGAAGCTTTCTTT.

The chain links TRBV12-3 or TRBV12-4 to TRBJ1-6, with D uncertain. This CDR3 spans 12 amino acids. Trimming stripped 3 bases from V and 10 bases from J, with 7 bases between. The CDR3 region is CASSLNESPLHF. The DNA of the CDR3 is TGTGCCAGCAGTTTGAACGAGTCACCCCTCCACTTT.

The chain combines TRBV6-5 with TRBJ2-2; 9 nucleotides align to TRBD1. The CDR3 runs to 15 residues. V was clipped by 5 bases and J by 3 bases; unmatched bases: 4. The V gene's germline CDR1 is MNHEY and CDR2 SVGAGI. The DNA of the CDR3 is TGTGCCAGCAGTCGACAGGGGGTGGACACCGGGGAGCTGTTTTTT. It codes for CASSRQGVDTGELFF.

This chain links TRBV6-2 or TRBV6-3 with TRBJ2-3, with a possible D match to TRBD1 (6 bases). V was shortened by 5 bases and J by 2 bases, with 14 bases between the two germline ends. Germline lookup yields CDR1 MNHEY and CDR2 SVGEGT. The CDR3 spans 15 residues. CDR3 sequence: CASSKPRTVTDTQYF. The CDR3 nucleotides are TGTGCCAGCAGTAAGCCCCGGACAGTCACAGATACGCAGTATTTT.

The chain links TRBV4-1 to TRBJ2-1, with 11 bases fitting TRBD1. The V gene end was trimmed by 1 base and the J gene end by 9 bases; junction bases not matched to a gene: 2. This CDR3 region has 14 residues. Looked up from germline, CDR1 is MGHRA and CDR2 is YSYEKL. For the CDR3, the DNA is TGCGCCAGCAGCCAAGGGACAGGGGGCGGTGAGCAGTTCTTC. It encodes CASSQGTGGGEQFF.

The DNA for the CDR3 is TGTGCCAGTAGTTTGTCCGGGACAGAGTACTATGGCTACACCTTC. Its protein product is CASSLSGTEYYGYTF. The J gene is TRBJ1-2, the V gene TRBV19, with TRBD1 identical over 7 bases. Germline V gene sequence: CDR1 LNHDA, CDR2 SQIVND (reference sequence). Trimming took 5 bases from V and 3 from J; bases not matched to a gene: 9. This CDR3 contains 15 residues.

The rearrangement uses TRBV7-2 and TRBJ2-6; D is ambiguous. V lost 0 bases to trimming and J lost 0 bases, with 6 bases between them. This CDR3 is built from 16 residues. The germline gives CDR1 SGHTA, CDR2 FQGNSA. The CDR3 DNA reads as TGTGCCAGCAGCTTAGCACTCCACTCTGGGGCCAACGTCCTGACTTTC. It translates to CASSLALHSGANVLTF. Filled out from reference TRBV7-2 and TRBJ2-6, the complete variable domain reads GAGVSQSPSNKVTEKGKDVELRCDPISGHTALYWYRQSLGQGLEFLIYFQGNSAPDKSGLPSDRFSAERTGGSVSTLTIQRTQQEDSAVYLCASSLALHSGANVLTFGAGSRLTVL.

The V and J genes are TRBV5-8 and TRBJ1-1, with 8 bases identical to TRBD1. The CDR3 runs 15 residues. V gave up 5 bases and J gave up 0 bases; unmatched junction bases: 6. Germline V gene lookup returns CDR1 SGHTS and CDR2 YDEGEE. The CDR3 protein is CASRRTGMMNTEAFF. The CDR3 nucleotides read TGTGCCAGCAGGAGGACAGGGATGATGAACACTGAAGCTTTCTTT. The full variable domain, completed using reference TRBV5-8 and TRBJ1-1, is EAGVTQSPTHLIKTRGQQATLRCSPISGHTSVYWYQQALGLGLQFLLWYDEGEERNRGNFPPRFSGRQFPNYSSELNVNALELEDSALYLCASRRTGMMNTEAFFGQGTRLTVV.

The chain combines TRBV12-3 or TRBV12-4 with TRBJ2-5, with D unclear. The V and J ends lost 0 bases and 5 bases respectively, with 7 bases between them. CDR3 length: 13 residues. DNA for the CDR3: TGTGCCAGCAGTTTAGCGTGGCTGGAGACCCAGTACTTC. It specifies CASSLAWLETQYF.

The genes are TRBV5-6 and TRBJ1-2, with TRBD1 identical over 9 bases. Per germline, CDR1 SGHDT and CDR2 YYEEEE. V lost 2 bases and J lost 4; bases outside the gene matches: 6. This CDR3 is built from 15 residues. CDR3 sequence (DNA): TGTGCCAGCAGCTTAGGGACAGGGTTTGGCTATGGCTACACCTTC. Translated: CASSLGTGFGYGYTF.

The CDR3 here is CASSSSSMNTEAFF. CDR3 in DNA: TGCGCCAGCAGCTCTAGTAGTATGAACACTGAAGCTTTCTTT. The chain has TRBV5-1 and TRBJ1-1; D gene ambiguous. There are 14 residues in the CDR3. Looked up from germline, CDR1 is SGHRS and CDR2 is YFSETQ. With 3 bases removed from V and 0 bases from J, the gap between germline ends came to 9 bases.

CDR3 loop: CASIAGGSETQYF. As DNA, the CDR3 is TGTGCCAGTATAGCGGGGGGGTCAGAGACCCAGTACTTC. J is TRBJ2-5 and V is TRBV2, with 11 positions matching TRBD2. After removal of 9 bases from V and 4 bases from J, the junction contained 4 bases not matched to a gene. Germline CDR1 is SNHLY and CDR2 is FYNNEI. This CDR3 contains 13 residues.

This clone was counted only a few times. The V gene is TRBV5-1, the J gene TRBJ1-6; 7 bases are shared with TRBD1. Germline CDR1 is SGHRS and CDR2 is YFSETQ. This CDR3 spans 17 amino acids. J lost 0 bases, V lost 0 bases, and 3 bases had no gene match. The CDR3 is CASSLVTGSSYNSPLHF. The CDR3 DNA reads TGCGCCAGCAGCTTGGTGACAGGGAGCTCCTATAATTCACCCCTCCACTTT. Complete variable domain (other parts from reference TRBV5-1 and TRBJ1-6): KAGVTQTPRYLIKTRGQQVTLSCSPISGHRSVSWYQQTPGQGLQFLFEYFSETQRNKGNFPGRFSGRQFSNSRSEMNVSTLELGDSALYLCASSLVTGSSYNSPLHFGNGTRLTVT.